These 18 T cell receptor beta chains originate from one sample sequenced in a study of T-cell reconstitution after alpha-beta-depleted transplantation in children. The library targeted TCRbeta and was prepared with unique molecular identifiers. Using its own MiXCR run on the PCR reads, TCRdb lists one record per CDR3 protein. The sample includes hundreds of thousands of distinct CDR3 sequences, over 25% seen only once; the top ten take 2.4%. This specimen consisted of PBMCs from the stem cell graft donor, obtained from the stem cell graft. Receptor source: a human donor who donated a stem cell graft to a child with aplastic anemia.

A few counts support this clonotype. This chain links TRBV10-3 with TRBJ2-7; the match to TRBD1 covers 8 bases. Germline CDR1 and CDR2: ENHRY and SYGVKD. The junction had 5 bases not matched to a gene; V was cut back by 8 bases and J by 5 bases. The CDR3 is 12 amino acids. The CDR3 nucleotides are TGTGCCATCGGACAGGGTATCCACGAGCAGTACTTC. Protein: CAIGQGIHEQYF.

This clonotype has a handful of counts. The gene calls are TRBV18 and TRBJ2-1, with 8 bases lining up with TRBD1. CDR3 length equals 17 residues. Per the germline V gene, CDR1 is KGHSH and CDR2 is LQKENI. V shed 1 base and J 2 bases; nucleotides not matched to a gene: 7. The CDR3 spells CASSPQPQGAAYNEQFF. CDR3 DNA: TGTGCCAGCTCACCACAACCCCAGGGGGCCGCCTACAATGAGCAGTTCTTC.

CDR3: CSARDPGRLNTEAFF. CDR3 DNA: TGCAGTGCTAGAGACCCAGGACGGTTGAACACTGAAGCTTTCTTT. This rearrangement joins TRBV20-1 to TRBJ1-1; D gene uncertain. Between the trimmed V and J ends, which lost 0 bases and 0 bases, there was a span of 11 bases. Germline CDR1 is DFQATT and CDR2 is SNEGSKA (reference sequence). CDR3 length: 15 residues.

Only a few counts were recorded for this clonotype. The chain links TRBV12-3 or TRBV12-4 to TRBJ2-5; 10 positions match TRBD2. After removal of 6 bases from V and 9 bases from J, the junction contained 4 bases not matched to a gene. The CDR3 has 12 amino acids. The CDR3 region has the DNA TGTGCCAGCAGCCTAGCGGGAGTGTCCCAGTACTTC. Its translation: CASSLAGVSQYF.

The V call is TRBV4-1, the J call TRBJ1-1; D not certain. Germline V gene data show CDR1 as MGHRA and CDR2 as YSYEKL. CDR3 length equals 15 residues. With 1 base removed from V and 4 bases from J, the gap between germline ends came to 13 bases. In DNA form, the CDR3 reads TGCGCCAGCAGCCAAGTTGAACGGGTCCTCACTGAAGCTTTCTTT. This encodes CASSQVERVLTEAFF.

This clonotype was found a few times. The chain couples TRBV18 to TRBJ1-4; D is possibly TRBD1 (5 bases). V dropped 1 base and J dropped 7 bases, with 13 bases sitting between them. The CDR3 loop spans 15 amino acids. CDR1 is KGHSH and CDR2 is LQKENI in the germline V gene. CDR3 in DNA: TGTGCCAGCTCACCACTCGGAAGGGGAGGTGAAAAACTGTTTTTT. Translated, it gives CASSPLGRGGEKLFF.

The rearrangement uses TRBV7-2 and TRBJ1-5; TRBD1 aligns across 9 bases. Germline assignment: CDR1 SGHTA and CDR2 FQGNSA. The CDR3 covers 14 residues. The trim removed 8 bases at V and 5 bases at J, leaving 7 bases unmatched. CDR3 DNA: TGTGCCAGCGCAGGGACAGGGAAACATCAGCCCCAGCATTTT. Residues: CASAGTGKHQPQHF.

This clonotype was seen a few times. The chain employs TRBV20-1 and TRBJ2-1, with D perhaps TRBD2 (6 bases). Deletions cut 1 base from V and 1 base from J, with 11 bases between. The CDR3 covers 15 residues. Germline loops: CDR1 DFQATT, CDR2 SNEGSKA (reference sequence). This CDR3 reads CSARATSPSYNEQFF. The CDR3 DNA is TGCAGTGCTAGAGCTACTAGCCCATCCTACAATGAGCAGTTCTTC.

This clonotype was counted between two and nine times. This chain connects TRBV29-1 to TRBJ2-5; D is unresolved. V was shortened by 0 bases and J by 2 bases, with 4 bases between the two germline ends. The germline V gene has CDR1 SQVTM and CDR2 ANQGSEA. The CDR3 sequence is 12 residues long. Here the CDR3 DNA reads TGCAGCGTTGAAGAACAGCAAGAGACCCAGTACTTC. Protein product: CSVEEQQETQYF.

This clonotype was seen a few times. The chain couples TRBV6-2 or TRBV6-3 to TRBJ2-1; 7 bases are shared with TRBD2. Germline CDR1 and CDR2: MNHEY and SVGEGT. The trim removed 4 bases at V and 7 bases at J, leaving 7 bases unmatched. The CDR3 runs 14 residues. This CDR3 is CASSWLAASNEQFF. In nucleotides, the CDR3 is TGTGCCAGCAGTTGGCTAGCGGCATCGAATGAGCAGTTCTTC.

The chain uses TRBV25-1 and TRBJ1-6; 8 bases align to TRBD1. The V gene's germline CDR1 is MGHDK and CDR2 SYGVNS. This CDR3 comprises 15 residues. Trimming took 6 bases from V and 7 from J; bases not matched to a gene: 8. The CDR3 DNA is TGTGCCAGCAGCCCCAGGACAGGGAACAATTCACCCCTCCACTTT. Translating it yields CASSPRTGNNSPLHF.

The chain has TRBV12-3 or TRBV12-4 and TRBJ1-1; TRBD1 might be the D (5 bases). This CDR3 has 13 amino acids. V lost 5 bases, J lost 7 bases, and 14 bases lay in between. The CDR3 DNA reads TGTGCCAGCAGTCCTTGGGGGGAGGGTGAAGCTTTCTTT. This gives the protein CASSPWGEGEAFF.

The chain recombines TRBV12-3 or TRBV12-4 with TRBJ2-2, with a possible D match to TRBD1 (5 bases). The CDR3 consists of 16 residues. V gave up 3 bases and J gave up 1 base, with 12 bases separating them. The CDR3 DNA reads TGTGCCAGCAGTTTTCCAGGACAACTGAACACCGGGGAGCTGTTTTTT. The encoded protein is CASSFPGQLNTGELFF.

The chain joins TRBV12-3 or TRBV12-4 to TRBJ2-1; 10 positions match TRBD2. The V and J ends lost 9 bases and 9 bases, in that order; junction bases with no gene match: 5. This CDR3 has 12 residues. CDR3 sequence (DNA): TGTGCCAGTGCGGGACTAGCGTTTGAGCAGTTCTTC. Its protein is CASAGLAFEQFF.

V and J are TRBV18 and TRBJ1-1; no clear D gene. V lost 2 bases, J lost 4 bases, and 8 bases lay in between. The germline V gene encodes CDR1 KGHSH and CDR2 LQKENI. CDR3 size: 13 residues. CDR3 DNA sequence: TGTGCCAGCTCACCAACCCGGAGCACTGAAGCTTTCTTT. This codes for CASSPTRSTEAFF.

Remarks on this clonotype: One end of the junction does not line up with germline, which may come from a read error. The rearrangement joins TRBV20-1 to TRBJ1-2; D is unclear. This CDR3 contains 11 residues. Germline CDR1 and CDR2: DFQATT and SNEGSKA (reference sequence). This chain's CDR3 is CSAQLRHNVAF. CDR3 bases: TGCAGTGCCCAACTGAGACATAATGTAGCCTTC.

This clonotype occurred a few times. This chain connects TRBV4-2 to TRBJ2-1; possible D gene TRBD2, 6 bases. The V end lost 1 base, the J end lost 4 bases, and 14 bases lay between the germline ends. Germline loops: CDR1 LGHNA, CDR2 YNFKEQ. This CDR3 has 16 residues. CDR3 coding DNA: TGTGCCAGCAGCCAAGGATCCAGCGGAGGGTACAATGAGCAGTTCTTC. This encodes CASSQGSSGGYNEQFF.

This chain joins TRBV6-1 and TRBJ1-1; a possible D gene is TRBD1 (5 bases). The V end was cut by 6 bases, the J end by 5 bases, with 16 bases between. The CDR3 is 14 residues long. Germline V gene lookup returns CDR1 MNHNS and CDR2 SASEGT. CDR3 sequence reads: CASSPGDSRTEAFF. The CDR3 DNA is TGTGCCAGCAGCCCCGGGGACTCCCGGACTGAAGCTTTCTTT.